Presented here are 31 T cell receptor beta chains from one specimen sequenced in a study of T cell responses to AZD1222 COVID-19 vaccine. Generated by immunoSEQ multiplex PCR, the TCRdb table keeps only in-frame clones and is missing some. Here the sample spans about 160,000 clones, approximately 94% being singletons. Here the sequenced sample was peripheral blood, taken 28 days after the second AZD1222 dose. These receptors were collected from an adult who received the AZD1222 COVID-19 vaccine.

The rearrangement joins TRBV7-9 to TRBJ2-3; 7 bases are shared with TRBD2. CDR3 length: 16 amino acids. The junction had 15 bases not matched to a gene; V was cut back by 7 bases and J by 5 bases. Germline V CDR1 and CDR2: SEHNR, FQNEAQ (reference sequence). CDR3 sequence (DNA): TGTGCCAGCAACCCCCACACAGTGCGGGAGTTAGATACGCAGTATTTT. Amino acid sequence: CASNPHTVRELDTQYF.

CDR3 bases: TGCGCCAGCGAAGCGGTAGCGGGAAGCTCCTACAATGAGCAGTTCTTC. It yields the protein CASEAVAGSSYNEQFF. The V call is TRBV10-1, the J call TRBJ2-1; 8 bases line up with TRBD2. The ends lost 8 bases at V and 0 bases at J; junction bases unmatched: 9. There are 16 residues in the CDR3. CDR1 WNHNN and CDR2 SYGVQD come from the germline V gene (reference sequence).

This chain links TRBV10-3 with TRBJ2-7; 8 positions match TRBD1. CDR3 length equals 13 residues. Trimming at V came to 6 bases and at J to 2 bases, leaving 3 bases not matched to a gene. The germline CDR1 and CDR2 sequences are ENHRY and SYGVKD. As DNA, the CDR3 is TGTGCCATCAGGGACAGGGCTACCTACGAGCAGTACTTC. Protein sequence: CAIRDRATYEQYF.

This chain connects TRBV6-5 to TRBJ2-5, with unresolved D. This CDR3 is 13 amino acids long. Germline CDR1 is MNHEY and CDR2 is SVGAGI. Trimming pared 7 bases from V and 5 bases from J, leaving 14 bases between. The CDR3 sequence is CASTDPNGETQYF. DNA for the CDR3: TGTGCCAGCACCGACCCGAACGGTGAGACCCAGTACTTC.

The V and J genes are TRBV7-6 and TRBJ1-2, with 9 bases matching TRBD1. V was clipped by 5 bases and J by 8 bases; unmatched bases: 12. CDR3 length: 15 amino acids. Germline V gives CDR1 SGHVS, CDR2 FNYEAQ. CDR3 coding DNA: TGTGCCAGCAGCAATCCGGGACAGGGAGTGGAGGGCTACACCTTC. This codes for CASSNPGQGVEGYTF.

The chain couples TRBV5-5 to TRBJ1-3; D is unresolved. Germline V gene lookup returns CDR1 SGHKS and CDR2 YYEKEE (reference sequence). V gave up 4 bases and J gave up 1 base, with 9 bases separating them. The CDR3 has 14 amino acids. CDR3 bases: TGTGCCAGCAGCCCGGCGTGGTCTGGAAACACCATATATTTT. This sequence encodes CASSPAWSGNTIYF.

The V gene is TRBV5-1, the J gene TRBJ2-3; D may match TRBD1 or TRBD2 (5 bases each). Per germline, CDR1 SGHRS and CDR2 YFSETQ. V was cut by 0 bases and J by 0 bases, with 17 bases left in between. CDR3 length: 18 residues. The CDR3 protein is CASSLGSGLRGSTDTQYF. The CDR3 DNA follows: TGCGCCAGCAGCTTGGGGAGCGGACTGAGGGGCAGCACAGATACGCAGTATTTT.

The chain combines TRBV12-2 with TRBJ1-3; the table assigns TRBD1, which was not confirmed against the DNA. TRBV12-2 has pseudogene status. CDR3 length: 18 residues. CDR3 in DNA: TGTGCAAGTCGCTTAGAAGGGCGGGGACAGTCCTTCGGAAACACCATATATTTT. As protein: CASRLEGRGQSFGNTIYF.

This chain links TRBV12-3 or TRBV12-4 with TRBJ1-5; D uncertain. V lost 2 bases to trimming and J lost 4 bases, with 6 bases between them. CDR3 length: 13 amino acids. CDR3 sequence reads: CASSLRINQPQHF. As DNA, the CDR3 is TGTGCCAGCAGTTTACGGATAAATCAGCCCCAGCATTTT.

The V call is TRBV27, the J call TRBJ1-1, with D possibly matching TRBD1 (6 bases). The CDR3 consists of 15 residues. CDR1 is MNHEY and CDR2 is SMNVEV in the germline V gene (reference sequence). The V and J ends lost 4 bases and 1 base respectively, with 13 bases between them. This CDR3 reads CASSSPGTTNTEAFF. The CDR3 DNA reads as TGTGCCAGCAGTTCACCCGGGACAACGAACACTGAAGCTTTCTTT.

This clone occurred once. The V and J genes are TRBV21-1 and TRBJ2-1; the tabulated D call, TRBD2, remains unverified against the DNA. TRBV21-1 is shown as a pseudogene. The CDR3 is 20 amino acids. The CDR3 DNA reads as TGTGCCAGCAGCAAAAAAAAACCACGGACTAGCGGGAGTTCCTACAATGAGCAGTTCTTC. Protein sequence: CASSKKKPRTSGSSYNEQFF.

This chain uses TRBV6-5 with TRBJ1-1, with D possibly TRBD1 on 5 matching bases. This CDR3 is 14 amino acids long. Germline CDR1 and CDR2: MNHEY and SVGAGI. V gave up 0 bases and J gave up 1 base, with 6 bases separating them. CDR3 in amino acids: CASSYSRENTEAFF. The CDR3 DNA sequence: TGTGCCAGCAGTTACTCCAGGGAGAACACTGAAGCTTTCTTT.

This clone was observed a handful of times. The rearrangement links TRBV4-3 to TRBJ2-1; TRBD2 aligns across 8 bases. V gave up 0 bases and J gave up 5 bases; unmatched junction bases: 6. Germline CDR1 LGHNA, CDR2 YSLEER. The CDR3 sequence is 16 residues long. CDR3 sequence (DNA): TGCGCCAGCAGCCAAGATGTGCCGGGAGGGCACAATGAGCAGTTCTTC. Its translation is CASSQDVPGGHNEQFF.

The chain links TRBV24-1 to TRBJ2-2; the D is unclear. The CDR3 has 15 amino acids. The V gene lost 0 bases and the J gene lost 1 base, with 5 bases spanning the gap. Per germline, CDR1 KGHDR and CDR2 SFDVKD. CDR3 coding DNA: TGTGCCACCAGTGATTTGGTTAGGAACACCGGGGAGCTGTTTTTT. Its protein product is CATSDLVRNTGELFF.

The CDR3 here is CASSSGWRGETQYF. The CDR3 nucleotides are TGTGCCAGCAGCTCGGGTTGGAGGGGTGAGACCCAGTACTTC. The rearrangement uses TRBV7-9 and TRBJ2-5; D may be TRBD2 (6 bases). The germline V and J ends were trimmed by 4 bases and 5 bases, with 14 bases remaining between them. Germline-derived CDR1 and CDR2 are SEHNR and FQNEAQ (reference sequence). This CDR3 is built from 14 residues.

The chain recombines TRBV7-9 with TRBJ2-7; D is perhaps TRBD1 or TRBD2 (5 bases each). The V gene's germline CDR1 is SEHNR and CDR2 FQNEAQ (reference sequence). The CDR3 has 13 residues. Trimming removed 0 bases at V and 7 bases at J, with 10 bases between. CDR3 coding DNA: TGTGCCAGCAGCTTAGCGGGGGTTCGAGAGCAGTACTTC. This translates into CASSLAGVREQYF.

The genes are TRBV2 and TRBJ2-7, with D possibly TRBD1 on 7 matching bases. The CDR3 runs to 13 residues. Per germline, CDR1 SNHLY and CDR2 FYNNEI. V dropped 7 bases and J dropped 3 bases, with 13 bases sitting between them. The CDR3 DNA follows: TGTGCCAGCAACTCAGGGGGAGGCTACGAGCAGTACTTC. This codes for CASNSGGGYEQYF.

The chain is built from TRBV18 and TRBJ2-7, with 11 bases identical to TRBD2. This CDR3 contains 15 residues. The V and J ends lost 3 bases and 4 bases, in that order; junction bases with no gene match: 5. Germline CDR1 KGHSH, CDR2 LQKENI. The CDR3, as DNA: TGTGCCAGCTCACCTACTAGCGGGAGTATTTACGAGCAGTACTTC. This sequence encodes CASSPTSGSIYEQYF.

The rearrangement uses TRBV6-5 and TRBJ1-1, with TRBD1 identical over 7 bases. The junction had 16 bases not matched to a gene; V was cut back by 4 bases and J by 11 bases. This CDR3 contains 15 residues. Germline CDR1 and CDR2: MNHEY and SVGAGI. The CDR3 here is CASSLKPGTDTPAFF. The CDR3 region has the DNA TGTGCCAGCAGTTTGAAACCCGGGACAGATACTCCGGCTTTCTTT.

The chain combines TRBV6-5 with TRBJ1-6, with D uncertain. This CDR3 has 14 amino acids. The germline gives CDR1 MNHEY, CDR2 SVGAGI. V lost 7 bases and J lost 6, with 13 bases in between. Here the CDR3 reads CASNPGWINSPLHF. The CDR3 DNA is TGTGCCAGCAACCCCGGGTGGATTAATTCACCCCTCCACTTT.

This chain uses TRBV7-3 with TRBJ2-3; D might be TRBD2 (7 bases). The V gene's germline CDR1 is SGHTA and CDR2 FQGTGA. The CDR3 is 17 amino acids. Trimming took off 1 base at V and 4 bases at J, with 18 bases between the two ends. CDR3 coding DNA: TGTGCCAGCAGCTTAAAAGGGGGACTATCTTCGGCAGATACGCAGTATTTT. Translated, it gives CASSLKGGLSSADTQYF. Using reference TRBV7-3 and TRBJ2-3 for the parts outside the CDR3, the full variable domain is GAGVSQTPSNKVTEKGKYVELRCDPISGHTALYWYRQSLGQGPEFLIYFQGTGAADDSGLPNDRFFAVRPEGSVSTLKIQRTERGDSAVYLCASSLKGGLSSADTQYFGPGTRLTVL.

V and J are TRBV4-1 and TRBJ1-6; 11 nucleotides align to TRBD1. Germline V gene data show CDR1 as MGHRA and CDR2 as YSYEKL. The CDR3 is made up of 15 amino acids. Trimming cost V 4 bases and J 10 bases; bases outside gene matches: 6. The CDR3 spells CASSLRTGGDSPLHF. In nucleotides, the CDR3 is TGCGCCAGCAGCCTCAGGACAGGGGGCGACTCACCCCTCCACTTT.

The chain carries TRBV6-4 and TRBJ2-1, with 12 bases that match TRBD2. Trimming at V came to 5 bases and at J to 8 bases, leaving 10 bases not matched to a gene. Germline lookup yields CDR1 MRHNA and CDR2 SNTAGT. The CDR3 sequence is 16 residues long. CDR3 sequence (DNA): TGTGCCAGCAGTCCCACCCCTAGCGGGAGGGCCGATGAGCAGTTCTTC. Translation gives CASSPTPSGRADEQFF.

The chain carries TRBV6-5 and TRBJ1-1; no clear D. Germline loops: CDR1 MNHEY, CDR2 SVGAGI. The V end lost 6 bases, the J end lost 4 bases, and 9 bases lay between the germline ends. The CDR3 contains 12 residues. The CDR3 here is CASSWGGTEAFF. The CDR3 DNA reads as TGTGCCAGCAGCTGGGGTGGCACTGAAGCTTTCTTT.

V usage is TRBV27 and J usage is TRBJ2-7; 11 positions match TRBD2. Unmatched junction bases numbered 9, after V lost 6 bases and J lost 5 bases. The V gene's germline CDR1 is MNHEY and CDR2 SMNVEV (reference sequence). CDR3 length equals 15 residues. CDR3 in amino acids: CASSPRLAGIDEQYF. CDR3 coding DNA: TGTGCCAGCAGCCCGCGACTAGCGGGGATTGACGAGCAGTACTTC.

The rearrangement uses TRBV24-1 and TRBJ2-2; 7 nucleotides agree with TRBD2. The CDR3 runs to 16 residues. V lost 4 bases and J lost 1; bases outside the gene matches: 5. Germline-derived CDR1 and CDR2 are KGHDR and SFDVKD. The CDR3 region has the DNA TGTGCCACCAGTGACGCGGGAGCGGGGAACACCGGGGAGCTGTTTTTT. It specifies CATSDAGAGNTGELFF.

The genes are TRBV28 and TRBJ1-1, with D perhaps matching TRBD1 (6 bases). The V end lost 5 bases, the J end lost 4 bases, and 23 bases lay between the germline ends. CDR3 length: 17 amino acids. Germline V lookup: CDR1 MDHEN, CDR2 SYDVKM. CDR3 nucleotide sequence: TGTGCCAGCAGTGACCCAACACCGACAGGTTGGGGCACTGAAGCTTTCTTT. Translating it yields CASSDPTPTGWGTEAFF. The variable domain in full, with the rest retrieved from reference TRBV28 and TRBJ1-1, is DVKVTQSSRYLVKRTGEKVFLECVQDMDHENMFWYRQDPGLGLRLIYFSYDVKMKEKGDIPEGYSVSREKKERFSLILESASTNQTSMYLCASSDPTPTGWGTEAFFGQGTRLTVV.

This sequence joins TRBV10-3 and TRBJ1-1; D possibly corresponds to TRBD1 (6 bases). The CDR3 runs 13 residues. Germline V gene lookup returns CDR1 ENHRY and CDR2 SYGVKD. The germline V and J ends were trimmed by 6 bases and 2 bases, with 10 bases remaining between them. CDR3 DNA: TGTGCCATCAGGACAGGAGACAACACTGAAGCTTTCTTT. As protein: CAIRTGDNTEAFF.

The chain carries TRBV30 and TRBJ1-1; the D is unclear. The CDR3 totals 13 residues. Trimming stripped 2 bases from V and 4 bases from J, with 11 bases between. Germline V gene data show CDR1 as GTSNPN and CDR2 as SVGIG (reference sequence). CDR3: CAWSLNRGTEAFF. The CDR3 region has the DNA TGTGCCTGGAGTCTTAATCGGGGCACTGAAGCTTTCTTT.

This clone showed up just once. J is TRBJ1-1 and V is TRBV5-1, with a tentative D call TRBD1 (5 bases). Trimming left V 4 bases short and J 5 bases short, with 18 bases between. Germline CDR1 SGHRS, CDR2 YFSETQ. CDR3 size: 15 residues. CDR3: CASSLGRGTPTEAFF. The CDR3 bases are TGCGCCAGCAGCCTGGGGAGGGGTACCCCGACTGAAGCTTTCTTT.

J is TRBJ1-1 and V is TRBV28; D perhaps matches TRBD1 (5 bases). The CDR3 runs 13 residues. Trimming cost V 6 bases and J 6 bases, with 14 bases left between them. Germline V gene sequence: CDR1 MDHEN, CDR2 SYDVKM. CDR3 amino acids: CASRGPLGAEAFF. The CDR3 DNA is TGTGCCAGCAGGGGACCTTTGGGCGCTGAAGCTTTCTTT.